The rows below give T cell receptor beta chains drawn from one sample of a study of T cells after yellow fever vaccination. MiXCR was run by TCRdb on the 5' RACE reads, yielding one entry per CDR3 protein. The sample yields about 320,000 distinct CDR3 sequences, 3.5% to 4.5% seen once. The starting material was PBMCs, obtained 15 days after the yellow fever booster vaccination. The receptors come from a man in his late teens or twenties who received the YFV17D yellow fever vaccine. Both conserved end residues are part of each CDR3. The order of the fields is V gene, clone size, D gene, J gene, CDR3 protein, CDR3 DNA. D genes are given only for firm matches. Only some rows state a clone size, as once, few, many or a class for expanded clones.

>TRBV7-2|many|.|TRBJ2-3
CASSLGRSTDTQYF
TGTGCCAGCAGCTTGGGACGCAGCACAGATACGCAGTATTTT
>TRBV5-1|.|.|TRBJ2-5
CASSLDGARETQYF
TGCGCCAGCAGCTTGGACGGGGCGCGGGAGACCCAGTACTTC
>TRBV9|.|.|TRBJ2-7
CASSVVGNSAYEQYF
TGTGCCAGCAGCGTAGTTGGAAACAGCGCCTACGAGCAGTACTTC
>TRBV20-1|few|.|TRBJ2-1
CSAPPGLPSNEQFF
TGCAGTGCTCCGCCGGGCCTCCCCTCGAATGAGCAGTTCTTC
>TRBV5-4|.|.|TRBJ2-5
CASSLDFQETQYF
TGTGCCAGCAGCTTGGACTTTCAAGAGACCCAGTACTTC
>TRBV7-3|many|.|TRBJ2-1
CASSLTLSSYNEQFF
TGTGCCAGCAGCTTAACGTTAAGCTCCTACAATGAGCAGTTCTTC
>TRBV12-3/TRBV12-4|.|.|TRBJ1-6
CASSLGGYNSPLHF
TGTGCCAGCAGTTTAGGTGGATATAATTCACCCCTCCACTTT
>TRBV11-2|.|.|TRBJ1-1
CASSSQPGGVGNTEAFF
TGTGCCAGCAGCTCCCAACCAGGAGGAGTAGGGAACACTGAAGCTTTCTTT
>TRBV10-3|many|.|TRBJ2-1
CAISGGTSGYNEQFF
TGTGCCATCAGTGGGGGGACCTCGGGGTACAATGAGCAGTTCTTC
>TRBV7-2|.|TRBD2|TRBJ2-3
CASSLVPGGAPTDTQYF
TGTGCCAGCAGCTTAGTGCCGGGGGGGGCCCCGACAGATACGCAGTATTTT
>TRBV12-3/TRBV12-4|few|.|TRBJ1-2
CASSAPIGGNYGYTF
TGTGCCAGCAGTGCCCCCATTGGGGGTAACTATGGCTACACCTTC
>TRBV4-2|.|.|TRBJ1-4
CASSQARGGTNEKLFF
TGTGCCAGCAGCCAAGCTAGAGGGGGGACTAATGAAAAACTGTTTTTT
>TRBV6-6|many|TRBD2|TRBJ2-5
CASSYSIAGSQETQYF
TGTGCCAGCAGTTACTCGATAGCGGGGAGTCAAGAGACCCAGTACTTC
>TRBV5-1|many|.|TRBJ2-1
CASSLGHNEQFF
TGCGCCAGCAGCTTGGGACACAATGAGCAGTTCTTC
>TRBV6-2/TRBV6-3|many|.|TRBJ2-5
CASSPSRTSLGTQYF
TGTGCCAGCAGTCCTTCGCGGACGTCCCTCGGGACCCAGTACTTC